These T cell receptor beta chains were read from a single sample in a study of blood T cells in healthy people across ages. TCRdb re-analysed the 5' RACE reads in MiXCR, keeping a single row per CDR3 protein. The sample includes over 600,000 distinct CDR3 sequences, approximately 40% seen only once; the top ten take 25% to 35%. The sequenced material came from blood. These receptors came from a man older than 75 in good health. Both conserved end residues are part of each CDR3. A D gene is named only where the DNA matches it firmly. Not all rows give a size; the values are once, few, many and, for expanded clones, a class.

d_gene: -
v_gene: TRBV5-1
abundance: many
j_gene: TRBJ1-4
CDR3nt: TGCGCCAGCAGCTCCGACAGCCGCGCGGAAAAACTGTTTTTT
CDR3aa: CASSSDSRAEKLFF

d_gene: -
v_gene: TRBV20-1
abundance: -
j_gene: TRBJ1-2
CDR3nt: TGCAGTGCATCGGGGGGATCACACTATGGCTACACCTTC
CDR3aa: CSASGGSHYGYTF

d_gene: -
v_gene: TRBV27
abundance: -
j_gene: TRBJ1-4
CDR3nt: TGTGCCAGCAGCACCACGGATGCCGATGAAAAACTGTTTTTT
CDR3aa: CASSTTDADEKLFF

d_gene: TRBD1
v_gene: TRBV20-1
abundance: -
j_gene: TRBJ2-1
CDR3nt: TGCAGTGCGCATCCGGGACAGTTAGGTTCGTACAATGAGCAGTTCTTC
CDR3aa: CSAHPGQLGSYNEQFF

d_gene: -
v_gene: TRBV7-2
abundance: few
j_gene: TRBJ2-3
CDR3nt: TGTGCCAGCAGCCCGCAAGACAGAGGGCGCACAGATACGCAGTATTTT
CDR3aa: CASSPQDRGRTDTQYF

d_gene: -
v_gene: TRBV5-1
abundance: few
j_gene: TRBJ2-7
CDR3nt: TGCGCCAGCAGCTTGGAATCATCCACCTACGAGCAGTACTTC
CDR3aa: CASSLESSTYEQYF

d_gene: -
v_gene: TRBV30
abundance: few
j_gene: TRBJ1-1
CDR3nt: TGTGCCTGGAGTCCCAGACAGGCGTACAGGGTAGGGGCTTTCTTT
CDR3aa: CAWSPRQAYRVGAFF

d_gene: -
v_gene: TRBV21-1
abundance: many
j_gene: TRBJ2-5
CDR3nt: TGTGCCAGCAGCAAATCTCTAGAAAGGGAGACCCAGTACTTC
CDR3aa: CASSKSLERETQYF

d_gene: TRBD2
v_gene: TRBV11-2
abundance: -
j_gene: TRBJ2-1
CDR3nt: TGTGCCAGCAGCCCAACTTTAGCGGGAGGGGGATACAATGAGCAGTTCTTC
CDR3aa: CASSPTLAGGGYNEQFF

d_gene: TRBD2
v_gene: TRBV7-2
abundance: many
j_gene: TRBJ2-1
CDR3nt: TGTGCCAGCAGCCGAACGAGCGGGAGCTACAATGAGCAGTTCTTC
CDR3aa: CASSRTSGSYNEQFF

d_gene: TRBD1
v_gene: TRBV3-1
abundance: -
j_gene: TRBJ2-1
CDR3nt: TGTGCCAGCAGCCACGGGACAGGGGTGTTCTTC
CDR3aa: CASSHGTGVFF

d_gene: -
v_gene: TRBV6-5
abundance: -
j_gene: TRBJ1-1
CDR3nt: TGTGCCAGCAGTTACTCGTGGTCAGGTAGCGCGAACACTGAAGCTTTCTTT
CDR3aa: CASSYSWSGSANTEAFF

d_gene: -
v_gene: TRBV28
abundance: -
j_gene: TRBJ2-5
CDR3nt: TGTGCCAGCAGTTCCCGCACAGGGAAGGTAGGAGAGACCCAGTACTTC
CDR3aa: CASSSRTGKVGETQYF

d_gene: -
v_gene: TRBV29-1
abundance: -
j_gene: TRBJ1-2
CDR3nt: TGCAGCGCTTGGGTGGGGGGACTAGGCTACACCTTC
CDR3aa: CSAWVGGLGYTF

d_gene: -
v_gene: TRBV6-5
abundance: -
j_gene: TRBJ2-7
CDR3nt: TGTGCCAGCAGTTTCGACAGTGCCTACGAGCAGTACTTC
CDR3aa: CASSFDSAYEQYF

d_gene: TRBD1
v_gene: TRBV4-3
abundance: -
j_gene: TRBJ1-6
CDR3nt: TGCGCCAGCAGCCTGGGGGGACAGTATAATTCACCCCTCCACTTT
CDR3aa: CASSLGGQYNSPLHF